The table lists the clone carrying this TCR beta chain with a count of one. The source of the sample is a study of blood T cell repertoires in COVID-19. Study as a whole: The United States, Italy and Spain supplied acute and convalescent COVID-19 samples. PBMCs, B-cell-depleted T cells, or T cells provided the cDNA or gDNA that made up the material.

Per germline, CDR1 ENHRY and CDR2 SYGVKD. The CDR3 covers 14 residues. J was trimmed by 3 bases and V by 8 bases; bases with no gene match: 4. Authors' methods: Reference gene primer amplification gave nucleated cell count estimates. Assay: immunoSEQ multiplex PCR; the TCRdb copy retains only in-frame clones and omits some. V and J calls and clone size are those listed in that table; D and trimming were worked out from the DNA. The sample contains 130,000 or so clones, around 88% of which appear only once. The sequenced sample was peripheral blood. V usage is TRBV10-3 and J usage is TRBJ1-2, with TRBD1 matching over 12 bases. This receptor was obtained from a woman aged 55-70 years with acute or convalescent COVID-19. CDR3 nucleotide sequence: TGTGCCATCCCCGGGACAGGGGGCGACTATGGCTACACCTTC. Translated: CAIPGTGGDYGYTF.